A selection of T cell receptor beta chains follows, all from one sample in a study of cytomegalovirus exposure and HLA in healthy donors. Here immunoSEQ multiplex PCR was the method, and the copy in TCRdb shows in-frame clones only, minus some. Of about 200,000 clones detected, roughly 80% appear once; the ten largest clones hold about 3%. The sequencing sample was made of PBMCs. The receptor set was obtained from a young man in good health and CMV-seronegative. The CDR3 runs from the conserved cysteine through the conserved F or W. The D gene is left open where the match is weak. Size values are once, few and many counts, or a class for expanded clones, and some rows have none.

d_gene	abundance	j_gene	v_gene	CDR3nt	CDR3aa
.	.	TRBJ1-2	TRBV6-5	TGTGCCAGCAGTTCCAATTCTCCGGGACTGGATTATGGCTACACCTTC	CASSSNSPGLDYGYTF
TRBD1	.	TRBJ1-1	TRBV5-4	TGTGCCAGCAGCTACGACAGGGGGCTAGGCCCTGAAGCTTTCTTT	CASSYDRGLGPEAFF
.	.	TRBJ1-4	TRBV4-1	TGCGCCAGCAGCCAAGCCGACCGGGATGAAAAACTGTTTTTT	CASSQADRDEKLFF
TRBD2	.	TRBJ2-1	TRBV5-6	TGTGCCAGCAGCTGGAGACTAAGCGGGAGGCCCATCAATGAGCAGTTCTTC	CASSWRLSGRPINEQFF
.	.	TRBJ2-1	TRBV28	TGTGCCAGCATCCTAGGGGCTAGCTCCTACAATGAGCAGTTCTTC	CASILGASSYNEQFF
.	.	TRBJ1-2	TRBV5-6	TGTGCCAGCAGCTTGGTGGCCAACTATGGCTACACCTTC	CASSLVANYGYTF
TRBD1	.	TRBJ1-4	TRBV5-1	TGCGCCAGCAGCTTATCAGGGGGAGTTGGTGAAAAACTGTTTTTT	CASSLSGGVGEKLFF
.	.	TRBJ1-4	TRBV9	TGTGCCAGCAGCCCTTCTGGCCGCGGCCCTAATGAAAAACTGTTTTTT	CASSPSGRGPNEKLFF
TRBD2	.	TRBJ2-7	TRBV2	TGTGCCAGCAGTGAATTAAAGCGGGGGGCCTACGAGCAGTACTTC	CASSELKRGAYEQYF
.	.	TRBJ1-1	TRBV15	TGTGCCACCAGCAGAGGGGCTGTGAACACTGAAGCTTTCTTT	CATSRGAVNTEAFF
TRBD2	.	TRBJ2-1	TRBV7-3	TGTGCCAGCAGCTTAGGGAGACTAGCTTCCTACAATGAGCAGTTCTTC	CASSLGRLASYNEQFF
.	.	TRBJ2-6	TRBV18	TGTGCCAGCTCATTCCCGACCGTGGGCGGGGCCAACGTCCTGACTTTC	CASSFPTVGGANVLTF
TRBD1	.	TRBJ2-3	TRBV28	TGTGCCAGCAGTGGGACAGACTGGACGCAGTATTTT	CASSGTDWTQYF
TRBD1	.	TRBJ1-1	TRBV7-9	TGTGCCAGCAGCCGGACAGGGGGCAACACTGAAGCTTTCTTT	CASSRTGGNTEAFF
.	.	TRBJ2-7	TRBV28	TGTGCCAGCAGTTTATATTCCGGTTACGAGCAGTACTTC	CASSLYSGYEQYF
.	.	TRBJ1-6	TRBV29-1	TGCAGCGTTTCACAGGGATGGAATTCACCCCTCCACTTT	CSVSQGWNSPLHF
.	.	TRBJ1-2	TRBV11-3	TGTGCCAGCAGCTTAGTTAGGGGGTTTTTTGATGGCTACACCTTC	CASSLVRGFFDGYTF
TRBD1	once	TRBJ1-2	TRBV11-3	TGTGCCAGCAGCTCAGACAGGGGGGATGGCTACACCTTC	CASSSDRGDGYTF
TRBD1	.	TRBJ1-5	TRBV13	TGTGCCAGCAGCTTGGGACAGGGCGTAGGTCAGCCCCAGCATTTT	CASSLGQGVGQPQHF
.	.	TRBJ2-2	TRBV4-2	TGTGCCAGCAGCCAAGAAGCCACCGTAACCGGGGAGCTGTTTTTT	CASSQEATVTGELFF
TRBD1	few	TRBJ1-5	TRBV28	TGTGCCACCTACGTTTCGGACAGGGTAAAACAGCCCCAGCATTTT	CATYVSDRVKQPQHF
TRBD1	.	TRBJ1-2	TRBV28	TGTGCCAGCAGTGGGGACAGGGACTATGGCTACACCTTC	CASSGDRDYGYTF
.	.	TRBJ1-4	TRBV18	TGTGCCAGCTCACCACGAGGGGAGGGACGCGAAAAACTGTTTTTT	CASSPRGEGREKLFF
TRBD2	.	TRBJ2-7	TRBV6-1	TGTGCCAGCAGTGAAACTAGCGGGGGGGGAGCCGAGCAGTACTTC	CASSETSGGGAEQYF
.	few	TRBJ1-6	TRBV10-3	TGTGCCAATGGACAGCGAAATTCACCCCTCCACTTT	CANGQRNSPLHF
TRBD2	.	TRBJ2-7	TRBV10-2	TGCGCCAGCCTATTACTAGCGGGGGGCTACGAGCAGTACTTC	CASLLLAGGYEQYF
.	.	TRBJ2-1	TRBV9	TGTGCCAGCAGCGTACAGGGCGACGGATACAATGAGCAGTTCTTC	CASSVQGDGYNEQFF
.	.	TRBJ1-1	TRBV29-1	TGCAGCGTGACGCCCAGGGATGGCCTGGAAGCTTTCTTT	CSVTPRDGLEAFF
.	.	TRBJ2-1	TRBV9	TGTGCCAGCAGCGTAGGGGGCAGTTACAATGAGCAGTTCTTC	CASSVGGSYNEQFF
TRBD1	.	TRBJ1-6	TRBV19	TGTGCCAGTAGTATTTCCGGGACAGGAATCGGAATCTATAATTCACCCCTCCACTTT	CASSISGTGIGIYNSPLHF
.	few	TRBJ1-5	TRBV7-2	TGTGCCAGCAGCTGGGAGGGGAGTAGGACCCAGCATTTT	CASSWEGSRTQHF
TRBD1	.	TRBJ1-3	TRBV10-3	TGTGCCATCAGTGCAGGGGGGAGCTCTGGAAACACCATATATTTT	CAISAGGSSGNTIYF
.	.	TRBJ2-2	TRBV9	TGTGCCAGCAGCGTAGTGCAGGGCACCGGGGAGCTGTTTTTT	CASSVVQGTGELFF
.	.	TRBJ1-2	TRBV5-1	TGCGCCAGCAGCTTGGACAGTTTCTATGGCTACACCTTC	CASSLDSFYGYTF
TRBD2	.	TRBJ2-7	TRBV5-4	TGTGCCAGCAGCTCCGGCGGGACTAGCGGGTCCCCGTACGAGCAGTACTTC	CASSSGGTSGSPYEQYF
.	.	TRBJ2-7	TRBV7-9	TGTGCCAGCAGCCCTTACAGGGATCTCGCCGAGCAGTACTTC	CASSPYRDLAEQYF
TRBD2	once	TRBJ2-5	TRBV4-3	TGCGCCAGCAGCGTAGGACTAGTAGATTCTCAGTACTTC	CASSVGLVDSQYF
TRBD2	.	TRBJ2-1	TRBV7-9	TGTGCCAGCAGCCCCGCGGGGGAGGTTCGTGAGCAGTTCTTC	CASSPAGEVREQFF
TRBD1	.	TRBJ2-5	TRBV5-1	TGCGCCAGCAGCTTCGGGACAGGCCAAGAGACCCAGTACTTC	CASSFGTGQETQYF
TRBD1	once	TRBJ1-5	TRBV7-9	TGTGCCAGCAGCTTGGGACAGGGAAGCAATCAGCCCCAGCATTTT	CASSLGQGSNQPQHF
.	.	TRBJ1-2	TRBV7-9	TGTGCCAGCAGCTCTACTCATGTCTATGGCTACACCTTC	CASSSTHVYGYTF